Listed below are T cell receptor beta chains from one sample, sequenced in a study of T-cell reconstitution after alpha-beta-depleted transplantation in children. TCRdb redid the calling of the PCR reads with MiXCR, one entry per CDR3 protein. The sample carries 580,000 or so distinct CDR3 sequences, roughly 24% recorded once. Sequences were derived from PBMCs, mostly from graft donor cells, sampled 360 days after TCRalphabeta/CD19-depleted stem cell transplant. Receptor source: a boy under two years old who had a stem cell transplant for acute myeloid leukemia, so the T cells may come from the graft donor. The CDR3 runs from the conserved cysteine through the conserved F or W. The D gene is left open where the match is weak. A row's size may be missing; if present it is once, few, many or a size class.

>TRBJ2-5|many|TRBV24-1|11|.
TGTGCCACCAGTGATTTCAAGACCCAGTACTTC
CATSDFKTQYF
>TRBJ2-2|few|TRBV20-1|14|TRBD1
TGCAGTGCTAAGCAGGGGGAAGCGTTCAAGGAGCTGTTTTTT
CSAKQGEAFKELFF
>TRBJ2-1|few|TRBV30|13|TRBD2
TGTGCCTTCCGACTAGCTTCCTACAATGAGCAGTTCTTC
CAFRLASYNEQFF
>TRBJ2-6|few|TRBV6-1|17|.
TGTGCCAGCAGCGGGATGGGGTGGCTCTCTGGGGCCAACGTCCTGACTTTC
CASSGMGWLSGANVLTF
>TRBJ2-1|few|TRBV5-1|15|TRBD1
TGCGCCAGCAGCTTTGGGGACAGGGTGGCAAATGAGCAGTTCTTC
CASSFGDRVANEQFF
>TRBJ2-1|many|TRBV19|15|TRBD1
TGTGCCAGTTCCCACAGGGGGCGCCTTTCAAATGAGCAGTTCTTC
CASSHRGRLSNEQFF
>TRBJ2-2|many|TRBV4-1|14|.
TGCGCCAGCAGCCAAGACGCCACTCCCGGGGAGCTGTTTTTT
CASSQDATPGELFF
>TRBJ2-7|few|TRBV6-2/TRBV6-3|14|.
TGTGCCAGCAGGAGAGGAGCCCTCTCCTACGAGCAGTACTTC
CASRRGALSYEQYF
>TRBJ2-7|.|TRBV14|18|.
TGTGCCAGCAGCCAAGATATCGGTGGTCAGGGGTACATTGACGAGCAGTACTTC
CASSQDIGGQGYIDEQYF
>TRBJ1-1|.|TRBV5-1|16|.
TGCGCCAGCAGCTTGGGTGGCAGGCTGGGCGACACTGAAGCTTTCTTT
CASSLGGRLGDTEAFF
>TRBJ1-4|.|TRBV20-1|15|.
TGCAGTGCTAGTTCGGAGGGGCCAGAGAATGAAAAACTGTTTTTT
CSASSEGPENEKLFF
>TRBJ2-5|.|TRBV6-5|15|.
TGTGCCAGCAGTTACGAATCAGGGGCTCGAGAGACCCAGTACTTC
CASSYESGARETQYF
>TRBJ2-1|.|TRBV9|13|.
TGTGCCAGCAGCGTAGGCCCATCGCATGTGCAGTTCTTC
CASSVGPSHVQFF
>TRBJ1-6|.|TRBV27|14|.
TGTGCCAGCAGTTTTGGGCACCTCAATTCACCCCTCCACTTT
CASSFGHLNSPLHF
>TRBJ1-4|many|TRBV10-3|13|TRBD1
TGTGCCGCGCGGACAGGGGGAAATGAAAAACTGTTTTTT
CAARTGGNEKLFF
>TRBJ2-2|.|TRBV28|14|.
TGTGCCAGCAGTGGGGGACTGACCACCGGGGAGCTGTTTTTT
CASSGGLTTGELFF
>TRBJ1-1|.|TRBV20-1|15|TRBD1
TGCAGTGCTAGCGCCGGGACAGGGTATTACACTGAAGCTTTCTTT
CSASAGTGYYTEAFF
>TRBJ2-5|many|TRBV20-1|18|TRBD2
TGCAGTGCTAGAGTTCGGGGACTAGCGGGGGGCCTCCCACAGACCCAGTACTTC
CSARVRGLAGGLPQTQYF
>TRBJ1-1|.|TRBV30|17|TRBD1
TGTGCCTGGAGTGGGGACAGCCACTACGGGACGAACACTGAAGCTTTCTTT
CAWSGDSHYGTNTEAFF
>TRBJ2-4|.|TRBV6-1|13|.
TGTGCCAGCAAGAACCTAGCCAAAAACATTCAGTACTTC
CASKNLAKNIQYF
>TRBJ2-2|few|TRBV6-5|18|.
TGTGCCAGCAGCTCTCCGCTTTATCGGGCAGAGGGCACCGGGGAGCTGTTTTTT
CASSSPLYRAEGTGELFF
>TRBJ2-3|many|TRBV12-3/TRBV12-4|16|TRBD2
TGTGCCAGCAGTCCCGGACTAGCGGGGTACACAGATACGCAGTATTTT
CASSPGLAGYTDTQYF
>TRBJ1-5|few|TRBV20-1|13|.
TGCAGTGCTAGACGAGTTGGCAATCAGCCCCAGCATTTT
CSARRVGNQPQHF
>TRBJ2-2|many|TRBV5-6|14|TRBD2
TGTGCCAGCAGCTTGTCTGCGGGGGACGGGGAGCTGTTTTTT
CASSLSAGDGELFF
>TRBJ1-1|.|TRBV11-2|12|.
TGTGCCAGCAGCCCGACAGACTTTATCGCTTTCTTT
CASSPTDFIAFF
>TRBJ1-1|once|TRBV23-1|16|.
TGCGCCAGCCCCCGGTCCTGGTTTTGCGTGGTGGGGAAAGCTTTCTTT
CASPRSWFCVVGKAFF
>TRBJ2-1|.|TRBV6-1|15|TRBD1
TGTGCCAGCAGTCCCCGGGACAGGGGGGGAAATGAGCAGTTCTTC
CASSPRDRGGNEQFF
>TRBJ2-3|.|TRBV6-5|15|.
TGTGCCAGCAGTTATGAGGGGCCCGGCACAGATACGCAGTATTTT
CASSYEGPGTDTQYF
>TRBJ2-5|.|TRBV15|16|TRBD2
TGTGCCACCAGCAGAGAACTAGCGGCGGGAGGCGAGACCCAGTACTTC
CATSRELAAGGETQYF
>TRBJ2-1|.|TRBV5-1|13|.
TGCGCCAGCAGCTTGGACAGCTCAAATGAGCAGTTCTTC
CASSLDSSNEQFF
>TRBJ2-7|many|TRBV6-2/TRBV6-3|15|.
TGTGCCAGCAGTTCACAGGGAGCCCCCTCCTACGAGCAGTACTTC
CASSSQGAPSYEQYF
>TRBJ2-2|many|TRBV5-1|16|.
TGCGCCAGCAGCTTGGACCGGGGGGCGGACACCGGGGAGCTGTTTTTT
CASSLDRGADTGELFF
>TRBJ2-5|many|TRBV5-1|17|.
TGCGCCAGCAGCTTGGAAATAACAGGAGGCGGTCAAGAGACCCAGTACTTC
CASSLEITGGGQETQYF
>TRBJ1-4|many|TRBV20-1|17|.
TGCAGTGCCCCGACCCGACAGTCCCTCCAAAAAATGAAAAAACTGTTTTTT
CSAPTRQSLQKMKKLFF
>TRBJ2-7|many|TRBV20-1|13|.
TGCAGTGCTAGGAAGGGGATTACCTACGAGCAGTACTTC
CSARKGITYEQYF
>TRBJ2-1|many|TRBV12-3/TRBV12-4|14|TRBD2
TGTGCCAGCAGTTTCGGGGGGAGGGACAATGAGCAGTTCTTC
CASSFGGRDNEQFF
>TRBJ2-1|.|TRBV11-2|15|TRBD1
TGTGCCAGCAGCTTTTCCGGGACAGGGCACAATGAGCAGTTCTTC
CASSFSGTGHNEQFF
>TRBJ2-2|.|TRBV7-8|20|TRBD2
TGTGCCAGCAGCTTAGGCCGGCATGCCGGGTCGGGGGGTAACACCGGGGAGCTGTTTTTT
CASSLGRHAGSGGNTGELFF
>TRBJ2-3|few|TRBV3-1|15|TRBD2
TGTGCCAGCAGCCAAGATCTCCGGGGGGTCAACGCGCAGTATTTT
CASSQDLRGVNAQYF
>TRBJ2-1|.|TRBV9|15|TRBD1
TGTGCCAGCAGCGTAGGACAGGGGAGGAGTAATGAGCAGTTCTTC
CASSVGQGRSNEQFF
>TRBJ1-3|.|TRBV15|15|TRBD1
TGTGCCACCAGCCTCGACAGGGGGACTGGAAACACCATATATTTT
CATSLDRGTGNTIYF
>TRBJ1-2|few|TRBV27|16|TRBD1
TGTGCCAGCAGTTCACTATCGACAGGGCCCAACTATGGCTACACCTTC
CASSSLSTGPNYGYTF
>TRBJ2-4|few|TRBV20-1|15|.
TGCAGTGCTAGAGAACGGGGATCAGCCAAAAACATTCAGTACTTC
CSARERGSAKNIQYF
>TRBJ1-1|.|TRBV6-1|15|.
TGTGCCAGCAGCTCGACAGTTTACATGAACACTGAAGCTTTCTTT
CASSSTVYMNTEAFF
>TRBJ2-7|.|TRBV7-2|13|.
TGTGCCAGCAGCCCCATCTTTTCCTACGAGCAGTACTTC
CASSPIFSYEQYF
>TRBJ2-4|many|TRBV20-1|14|.
TGCAGTGCTAGGGTTGAGAGGTGGGAAAACATTCAGTACTTC
CSARVERWENIQYF
>TRBJ2-3|.|TRBV20-1|15|.
TGCAGTGCTACCCCCTGGGTCGAACTCACAGATACGCAGTATTTT
CSATPWVELTDTQYF
>TRBJ1-2|once|TRBV9|15|.
TGTGCCAGCAGCACGGGGGCCAGCCAGTCGGCAGGCTACACCTTC
CASSTGASQSAGYTF
>TRBJ2-1|.|TRBV25-1|12|.
TGTGCCAGCAGTGGGTGGGGCGATGAGCAGTTCTTC
CASSGWGDEQFF
>TRBJ1-5|few|TRBV29-1|11|.
TGCAGCGTTGGGGGCGACAGGCCCCAGCATTTT
CSVGGDRPQHF
>TRBJ2-3|.|TRBV28|15|.
TGTGCCAGCAGGTGGGGTGAGATGACATCAGATACGCAGTATTTT
CASRWGEMTSDTQYF
>TRBJ2-7|.|TRBV7-3|15|.
TGTGCCAGCAGCTTGAGGGCGGGACCGTTCTACGAGCAGTACTTC
CASSLRAGPFYEQYF
>TRBJ2-3|few|TRBV12-3/TRBV12-4|15|.
TGTGCCAGCTGGTCCGGGATCTCTAGCACAGATACGCAGTATTTT
CASWSGISSTDTQYF
>TRBJ1-1|few|TRBV12-3/TRBV12-4|15|.
TGTGCCAGCAGTTTAGGGACAGTAATGAACACTGAAGCTTTCTTT
CASSLGTVMNTEAFF
>TRBJ2-5|.|TRBV25-1|11|.
TGTGCCAGCGGGGGATTGGAGACCCAGTACTTC
CASGGLETQYF